This T cell receptor beta chain was identified during a study of blood T cells in healthy people across ages. General study findings and limits: Greater diversity and more naive CD4+ cells were seen in long-lived donors than in aged donors.

Through a sample-barcoded 5' primer and a J-beta primer mix, a second PCR was run for about 7 to 12 cycles. MiXCR was run by TCRdb on the 5' RACE reads, yielding one entry per CDR3 protein. The repertoire holds 1.5 million to 2 million distinct CDR3 sequences, with 49% as singletons. To note about this clonotype: Its target is unknown.

Samples had at least 6.5 million PBMCs isolated from them. Extractions gave at least 5.5 micrograms of total RNA per sample. In germline, CDR1 is SGHTA, CDR2 FQGNSA. CDR3 length: 18 amino acids. Trimming at V came to 5 bases and at J to 0 bases, leaving 10 bases not matched to a gene. Sequenced input: blood. The sequence came from a woman in her 40s in good health. The rearrangement links TRBV7-2 to TRBJ2-1; TRBD2 aligns across 10 bases. CDR3 coding DNA: TGTGCCAGCAGCATCCCAAGCGGGGGGGCGTCCTCCTACAATGAGCAGTTCTTC. This codes for CASSIPSGGASSYNEQFF.